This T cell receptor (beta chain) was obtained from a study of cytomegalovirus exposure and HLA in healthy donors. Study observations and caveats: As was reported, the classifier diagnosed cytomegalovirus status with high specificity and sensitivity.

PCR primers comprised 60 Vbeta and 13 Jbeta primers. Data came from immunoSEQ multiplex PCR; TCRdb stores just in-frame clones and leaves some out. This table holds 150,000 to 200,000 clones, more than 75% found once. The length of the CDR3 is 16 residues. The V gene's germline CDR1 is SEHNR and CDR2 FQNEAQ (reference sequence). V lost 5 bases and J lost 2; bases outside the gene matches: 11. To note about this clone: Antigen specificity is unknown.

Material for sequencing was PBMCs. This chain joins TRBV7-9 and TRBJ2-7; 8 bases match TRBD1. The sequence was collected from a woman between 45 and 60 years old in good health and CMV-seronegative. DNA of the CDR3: TGTGCCAGCAGCCCCGTTGACAGGGGCTTTCCCTACGAGCAGTACTTC. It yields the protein CASSPVDRGFPYEQYF.